This T cell receptor (beta chain) is from a study of T cell clonality in common variable immunodeficiency. General study results and limits: T cell subpopulation sequencing would be needed to explain CVID clonality. In common variable immunodeficiency, TCR beta chains reportedly carried fewer deletions and N-nucleotide insertions. Fewer TCRbeta clones were shared among CVID subjects than controls.

Using immunoSEQ multiplex PCR, the repertoire was profiled, and TCRdb retains in-frame clones only, with some absent. The record shows about 35,000 clones for this sample, with no singletons present. This clone came up many times. Antigen specificity is unknown. The CDR3 end lies 3 residues beyond the end of the read and is filled in from the germline J gene. The CDR3 totals 15 residues. CDR1 and CDR2 from the germline V gene are SGHVS and FQNEAQ. Between the trimmed V and J ends, which lost 7 bases and 0 bases, there was a span of 14 bases. Sequences were obtained from peripheral blood mononuclear cells. The TCR was taken from a person aged 18 to 75 in good health. V is TRBV7-8 and J is TRBJ2-3, with a tentative D call TRBD1 (7 bases). Partial CDR3 DNA: TGTGCCAGCACCTTCAGGGGGACTAGCACAGATACG. This sequence encodes CASTFRGTSTDT. The CDR3 as a whole reads CASTFRGTSTDTQYF. Together with reference TRBV7-8 and TRBJ2-3, the CDR3 gives the full variable domain: GAGVSQSPRYKVAKRGQDVALRCDPISGHVSLFWYQQALGQGPEFLTYFQNEAQLDKSGLPSDRFFAERPEGSVSTLKIQRTQQEDSAVYLCASTFRGTSTDTQYFGPGTRLTVL.